This TCR beta chain derives from a study of beta chain features in type 1 diabetes (dated 2018 in TCRdb). Notes on the research overall: Mean age, gender distribution, total cell number and subset yield were not different between patients and healthy donors. A total of approximately 110,000,000 sorted cells were examined across all samples, and a strong correlation was observed between cell number per subset and RNA yield. Naive and central memory subsets were obtained from all 30 or so donors, but regulatory and stem cell-like memory subsets were isolated from only 8 patients and about 8 healthy donors. The study compared the TCRB repertoires of sorted circulating CD4+ T cell subsets in recently diagnosed type 1 diabetes patients with those in matched healthy donors.

The entire amount of isolated RNA was reverse transcribed using the High Capacity cDNA Reverse Transcription Kit, so the sequenced TCRB transcripts were expressed ones. Deep immunoSEQ sequencing was applied to naive, central memory and regulatory T cell samples, giving an average of about 3.7 million total reads per sample. After sorted cells were lysed in RLT buffer, RNA was extracted with DNase-treated RNeasy Micro or Mini kits, with the choice depending on cell number. Each cell subset was processed on its own to prevent cross-contamination, while patient and healthy donor samples were processed together. TCRB sequences were amplified from cDNA with the immunoSEQ multiplex PCR, producing 87-bp fragments spanning the CDR3 region. Sequencing of the amplicons was done on the Illumina HiSeq platform. The authors' analysis ran thus. PCR bias was corrected computationally using synthetic template baselines, and reads within Hamming distance 2 were collapsed, with unmergeable singletons discarded. Reads were aligned against IMGT to assign V, D and J genes, CDR3 length and insertions or deletions at six rearrangement sites. Within each subset, clonotype counts were normalized to sorted cell number, and only after that were true diversity and Gini coefficients computed with the tcR R package. Repertoire sharing was quantified using the overlap coefficient calculated on TCRB nucleotide sequences. As a proxy for the pre-selection repertoire, out-of-frame TCRB sequences from naive cells were analyzed. TCRdb took over this immuneACCESS table, retaining in-frame rearrangements with V and J assigned. Such tables are incomplete; in checked studies, under half of the missing clones stem from an unresolved V gene, and the remainder is unexplained. The V and J calls and clone size are taken from that table; D and trimming were inferred from the DNA. The sample profile shows roughly 310,000 clones; 9.5% to 11% of them were found once. The ten largest clones capture about 0.014% of the sample.

The research as a whole found: At VDJ recombination sites, type 1 diabetes patients had fewer insertions and more deleted nucleotides, which implies abnormalities in thymic rearrangement. Naive, central memory and regulatory TCRB repertoires appeared to be more similar among patients than among healthy donors. HLA sub-analyses involved small numbers of individuals, so any influence of HLA type on TCRB rearrangement remained unresolved. A moderate but significant shortening of TCRB CDR3 length was observed in type 1 diabetes patients in all four CD4+ subsets. Shorter templates might be favored by PCR, yet because patient and control samples were amplified and corrected together, any such skew would affect both groups equally. Sequencing cDNA rather than genomic DNA could over-represent highly expressing activated cells, although activation and CD3 levels did not differ between groups.

A word on this clone: Its specific antigen is unknown. No base qualities exist here, and no much larger clone lies one base off it.

Each donor gave one peripheral blood draw, averaging roughly 100 mL, which was collected into heparinised tubes. Naive, central memory, regulatory and stem cell-like memory CD4+ T cells were sorted on a BD FACSAria II using a panel including CD45RO, CCR7, CD25, CD127, CD95 and CD27. A purity above 98% was achieved for all sorted populations. PBMCs were isolated right away by Lymphoprep density gradient centrifugation and were stained directly, without culture. Samples were stained and sorted in pairs, with one healthy donor and one patient per experiment, so that batch effects were minimized. The CDR3 runs 17 amino acids, cysteine and phenylalanine included. The CDR3 DNA has 51 bases and is translated from base 1. Per the germline V gene, LGHNT is the CDR1 and FRNRAP is the CDR2. V sheds 7 bases and J sheds 1 base, leaving 20 bases between their ends.

This sequence uses TRBV12-5 and TRBJ2-1; TRBD2 is possibly the D segment (5 matching bases). The receptor's source is a woman in her 30s in good health. What was sequenced was naive CD4+ T cells from blood. This sample's cell subset or site label indicates: true naive CD4+ T cells. The nucleotide sequence is TGTGCTAGTGCGTCCACTACGGGAAGCGCATCCTACAATGAGCAGTTCTTC. It is translated as CASASTTGSASYNEQFF.